This passage covers 29 T cell receptor beta chains from one sample sequenced in a study of blood T cell repertoires in COVID-19. Data came from immunoSEQ multiplex PCR; TCRdb stores just in-frame clones and leaves some out. Of hundreds of thousands of clones listed, roughly nine tenths are singletons. The sequencing sample was made of PBMCs or T cells enriched from blood (not recorded which). The receptors come from a woman under 40 who had recovered from COVID-19.

The chain recombines TRBV6-5 with TRBJ1-2; TRBD1 is a possible D gene (5 bases). Trimming pared 2 bases from V and 4 bases from J, leaving 11 bases between. The CDR3 spans 14 residues. The V gene's germline CDR1 is MNHEY and CDR2 SVGAGI. CDR3 sequence reads: CASSYQQAGYGYTF. CDR3 bases: TGTGCCAGCAGTTACCAACAGGCCGGCTATGGCTACACCTTC.

This chain uses TRBV7-2 with TRBJ1-5, with unresolved D. The germline V gene has CDR1 SGHTA and CDR2 FQGNSA. The CDR3 is 15 residues long. With 6 bases removed from V and 0 bases from J, the gap between germline ends came to 12 bases. The CDR3 region has the DNA TGTGCCAGCAGTTACCGGGTCCCTAGCAATCAGCCCCAGCATTTT. Protein product: CASSYRVPSNQPQHF. The whole variable domain, remainder taken from reference TRBV7-2 and TRBJ1-5, is GAGVSQSPSNKVTEKGKDVELRCDPISGHTALYWYRQSLGQGLEFLIYFQGNSAPDKSGLPSDRFSAERTGGSVSTLTIQRTQQEDSAVYLCASSYRVPSNQPQHFGDGTRLSIL.

This rearrangement joins TRBV19 to TRBJ2-7; a weak D match, TRBD1 (7 bases). The CDR3 runs 11 residues. Trimming took 10 bases from V and 6 from J, leaving 13 bases between them. Germline V gives CDR1 LNHDA, CDR2 SQIVND (reference sequence). CDR3 sequence (DNA): TGTGCCACCAGGGGGGCAGGCGAGCAGTACTTC. It yields the protein CATRGAGEQYF. Together with reference TRBV19 and TRBJ2-7, the CDR3 gives the full variable domain: DGGITQSPKYLFRKEGQNVTLSCEQNLNHDAMYWYRQDPGQGLRLIYYSQIVNDFQKGDIAEGYSVSREKKESFPLTVTSAQKNPTAFYLCATRGAGEQYFGPGTRLTVT.

This clone was counted a single time. This chain uses TRBV7-2 with TRBJ2-5; D gene uncertain. Germline V lookup: CDR1 SGHTA, CDR2 FQGNSA. This CDR3 is built from 15 residues. V shed 0 bases and J shed 0 bases, with 8 bases lying between them. The CDR3 coding sequence is TGTGCCAGCAGCTTAGCGTCAACTTACCAAGAGACCCAGTACTTC. Encoded protein: CASSLASTYQETQYF. The entire variable domain, with the rest obtained from reference TRBV7-2 and TRBJ2-5, is as follows: GAGVSQSPSNKVTEKGKDVELRCDPISGHTALYWYRQSLGQGLEFLIYFQGNSAPDKSGLPSDRFSAERTGGSVSTLTIQRTQQEDSAVYLCASSLASTYQETQYFGPGTRLLVL.

The chain recombines TRBV5-1 with TRBJ2-7; D perhaps matches TRBD2 (5 bases). Germline CDR1 SGHRS, CDR2 YFSETQ. The CDR3 has 16 amino acids. V lost 4 bases, J lost 7 bases, and 24 bases lay in between. CDR3 residues: CASSPRGGTLSEEQYF. CDR3 DNA sequence: TGCGCCAGCAGCCCCAGAGGAGGAACCCTGTCGGAAGAGCAGTACTTC.

V usage is TRBV10-3 and J usage is TRBJ1-6, with D possibly being TRBD1 (5 bases). CDR3 length: 16 residues. Germline V gene lookup returns CDR1 ENHRY and CDR2 SYGVKD. V dropped 3 bases and J dropped 1 base, with 10 bases sitting between them. Here the CDR3 DNA reads TGTGCCATCAGTGATAATCGGGGGTCCTATAATTCACCCCTCCACTTT. This translates into CAISDNRGSYNSPLHF.

The rearrangement uses TRBV28 and TRBJ1-1, with D tentatively TRBD1 (5 bases). The CDR3 runs to 14 residues. V was cut by 6 bases and J by 4 bases, with 15 bases left in between. Germline CDR1 reads MDHEN; CDR2 reads SYDVKM. The CDR3 reads CASRSGLRGTEAFF. The CDR3, as DNA: TGTGCCAGCAGGTCGGGCCTAAGGGGCACTGAAGCTTTCTTT.

This chain links TRBV2 with TRBJ1-1; 9 bases fit TRBD1. The germline gives CDR1 SNHLY, CDR2 FYNNEI. The CDR3 consists of 19 residues. J was trimmed by 4 bases and V by 6 bases; bases with no gene match: 21. In nucleotides, the CDR3 is TGTGCCAGCAGGGGGGGGCAACCGGGACAGGGCCTCCTGAGCACTGAAGCTTTCTTT. It specifies CASRGGQPGQGLLSTEAFF.

The chain uses TRBV5-4 and TRBJ1-6; 7 positions match TRBD1. CDR3 length: 15 residues. CDR1 is SGHNT, CDR2 YYREEE, per germline (reference sequence). The ends lost 2 bases at V and 6 bases at J; junction bases unmatched: 5. The DNA for the CDR3 is TGTGCCAGCAGCTTTCGGGACAGAGTTAATTCACCCCTCCACTTT. This codes for CASSFRDRVNSPLHF.

The rearrangement joins TRBV27 to TRBJ2-1; 7 bases agree with TRBD1. Per the germline V gene, CDR1 is MNHEY and CDR2 is SMNVEV (reference sequence). The CDR3 runs 11 residues. Unmatched junction bases numbered 1, after V lost 5 bases and J lost 9 bases. The CDR3 region is CASSTGAEQFF. CDR3 sequence (DNA): TGTGCCAGCAGTACAGGGGCTGAGCAGTTCTTC.

V gene TRBV6-5 combines with J gene TRBJ2-1; D is unresolved. This CDR3 region has 14 residues. Between the trimmed V and J ends, which lost 0 bases and 6 bases, there was a span of 9 bases. Germline V CDR1 and CDR2: MNHEY, SVGAGI. The CDR3 coding sequence is TGTGCCAGCAGTTACTCACCACAGACCAATGAGCAGTTCTTC. Protein product: CASSYSPQTNEQFF.

This sequence joins TRBV20-1 and TRBJ1-2; 7 bases fit TRBD1. Germline CDR1 reads DFQATT; CDR2 reads SNEGSKA (reference sequence). V shed 3 bases and J 7 bases; nucleotides not matched to a gene: 8. The CDR3 is 13 amino acids. The CDR3 DNA reads as TGCAGTGCTAGTTTACAGGGGACGGGTGGCTACACCTTC. Its translation is CSASLQGTGGYTF.

The chain recombines TRBV27 with TRBJ1-2; 12 nucleotides align to TRBD1. The CDR3 has 15 residues. From germline, CDR1 is MNHEY and CDR2 SMNVEV (reference sequence). The junction had 3 bases not matched to a gene; V was cut back by 3 bases and J by 4 bases. In DNA, the CDR3 is TGTGCCAGCAGTTTCCGGGGACAGGGGGCCTATGGCTACACCTTC. Residues: CASSFRGQGAYGYTF.

The rearrangement uses TRBV2 and TRBJ2-2, with 7 positions matching TRBD1. This CDR3 spans 15 amino acids. Per the germline V gene, CDR1 is SNHLY and CDR2 is FYNNEI. V lost 6 bases and J lost 3; bases outside the gene matches: 7. CDR3 coding DNA: TGTGCCAGCAGCCTAGGGACAGTAGACACCGGGGAGCTGTTTTTT. Its protein is CASSLGTVDTGELFF.

This chain joins TRBV12-3 or TRBV12-4 and TRBJ2-3, with a possible D match to TRBD1 (6 bases). The CDR3 sequence is 12 residues long. The V and J ends lost 7 bases and 10 bases respectively, with 15 bases between them. The CDR3 reads CASTSGRQAQYF. Here the CDR3 DNA reads TGTGCCAGCACCTCGGGACGACAGGCGCAGTATTTT.

This sequence joins TRBV10-3 and TRBJ2-3, with D possibly being TRBD2 (6 bases). Germline CDR1 ENHRY, CDR2 SYGVKD. Trimming took 7 bases from V and 6 from J, leaving 32 bases between them. The CDR3 covers 19 residues. CDR3 bases: TGTGCCATCAAGCCCACCCCGGAGGTCTCGCGGGGCCGGGGGGATACGCAGTATTTT. It is translated as CAIKPTPEVSRGRGDTQYF.

The rearrangement joins TRBV28 to TRBJ1-2; 7 bases are a match to TRBD1. This CDR3 comprises 14 residues. Per germline, CDR1 MDHEN and CDR2 SYDVKM. V gave up 2 bases and J gave up 7 bases; unmatched junction bases: 7. CDR3 loop: CASSLTGVLGGYTF. The DNA of the CDR3 is TGTGCCAGCAGTTTAACAGGGGTTTTAGGTGGCTACACCTTC.

This clone was seen just once. Other DNA sequences in this sample translate to the same CDR3. J is TRBJ2-1 and V is TRBV11-3, with 10 nucleotides matching TRBD2. The CDR3 consists of 15 residues. Germline V gives CDR1 SGHNT, CDR2 YENEEA. V shed 8 bases and J 0 bases; nucleotides not matched to a gene: 4. CDR3 sequence (DNA): TGTGCCAGCTCACTAGCGGGGAACTCCTACAATGAGCAGTTCTTC. Translating it yields CASSLAGNSYNEQFF.

Here the CDR3 reads CAWSTTGGGNTIYF. The CDR3 DNA is TGTGCCTGGAGTACCACAGGGGGTGGAAACACCATATATTTT. The chain is built from TRBV30 and TRBJ1-3; 8 bases map to TRBD1. The CDR3 contains 14 residues. Germline V CDR1 and CDR2: GTSNPN, SVGIG (reference sequence). V shed 2 bases and J 3 bases; nucleotides not matched to a gene: 3.

The chain carries TRBV4-3 and TRBJ1-1; D gene unclear. V was shortened by 1 base and J by 5 bases, with 11 bases between the two germline ends. Germline-derived CDR1 and CDR2 are LGHNA and YSLEER. The CDR3 extends over 14 amino acids. This chain's CDR3 is CASSQVHRGTEAFF. As DNA, the CDR3 is TGCGCCAGCAGCCAAGTGCACCGGGGAACTGAAGCTTTCTTT.

The chain is built from TRBV5-3 and TRBJ1-2; a weak D match, TRBD1 (5 bases). TRBV5-3 is designated an ORF whose function remains uncertain. Trimming removed 3 bases at V and 1 base at J, with 13 bases between. CDR3 length: 15 amino acids. The CDR3: CARSWGLSSNYGYTF. For the CDR3, the DNA is TGTGCCAGAAGCTGGGGCCTCTCAAGTAACTATGGCTACACCTTC.

The J gene is TRBJ1-1, the V gene TRBV2; no clear D gene. This CDR3 spans 13 amino acids. Trimming left V 6 bases short and J 1 base short, with 9 bases between. The germline V gene encodes CDR1 SNHLY and CDR2 FYNNEI. DNA for the CDR3: TGTGCCAGCAGGGAGGTTCGGAACACTGAAGCTTTCTTT. Its translation: CASREVRNTEAFF.

To note about this clone: Within the sample, other DNA sequences also encode this same CDR3. V is TRBV7-9 and J is TRBJ2-7; tentatively, D is TRBD2 (5 bases). V was shortened by 1 base and J by 6 bases, with 10 bases between the two germline ends. The CDR3 length is 13 residues. Per germline, CDR1 SEHNR and CDR2 FQNEAQ (reference sequence). CDR3 amino acids: CASSLVASGEQYF. The DNA of the CDR3 is TGTGCCAGCAGCTTAGTGGCCAGCGGCGAGCAGTACTTC. The full variable domain, its missing parts supplied by reference TRBV7-9 and TRBJ2-7, is DTGVSQNPRHKITKRGQNVTFRCDPISEHNRLYWYRQTLGQGPEFLTYFQNEAQLEKSRLLSDRFSAERPKGSFSTLEIQRTEQGDSAMYLCASSLVASGEQYFGPGTRLTVT.

V and J are TRBV24-1 and TRBJ2-5; TRBD2 matches at 12 bases. V lost 5 bases to trimming and J lost 5 bases; unmatched junction nucleotides: 8. Germline CDR1 reads KGHDR; CDR2 reads SFDVKD. CDR3 length: 16 residues. The CDR3 is CATSGTSGAKRETQYF. The CDR3 coding sequence is TGTGCCACCAGTGGGACTAGCGGGGCTAAACGGGAGACCCAGTACTTC.

The chain carries TRBV14 and TRBJ1-1; 8 bases line up with TRBD1. Germline values: CDR1 SGHDN, CDR2 FVKESK. Germline trimming cut 6 bases from V and 0 bases from J; bases unmatched to any gene: 9. The CDR3 has 16 residues. The CDR3 loop is CASRSNPGQVNTEAFF. In DNA, the CDR3 is TGTGCCAGCAGATCTAATCCGGGACAGGTGAACACTGAAGCTTTCTTT.

The chain has TRBV5-4 and TRBJ1-2, with TRBD1 identical over 10 bases. Germline CDR1 is SGHNT and CDR2 is YYREEE (reference sequence). V was pared by 4 bases and J by 6 bases, with 6 bases of the junction left unmatched. CDR3 length: 14 amino acids. CDR3 residues: CASSAGQGFNGYTF. Here the CDR3 DNA reads TGTGCCAGCAGCGCGGGACAGGGGTTTAATGGCTACACCTTC. The full variable domain, in which reference TRBV5-4 and TRBJ1-2 provide the parts outside the CDR3, is ETGVTQSPTHLIKTRGQQVTLRCSSQSGHNTVSWYQQALGQGPQFIFQYYREEENGRGNFPPRFSGLQFPNYSSELNVNALELDDSALYLCASSAGQGFNGYTFGSGTRLTVV.

The V gene is TRBV7-9, the J gene TRBJ1-6; D is uncertain. Trimming removed 5 bases at V and 0 bases at J, with 17 bases between. CDR3 length: 18 amino acids. Germline loops: CDR1 SEHNR, CDR2 FQNEAQ (reference sequence). The CDR3: CASSPLASPSSYNSPLHF. The CDR3 nucleotides are TGTGCCAGCAGCCCGTTAGCGAGTCCCAGCTCCTATAATTCACCCCTCCACTTT. Based on the CDR3 plus reference TRBV7-9 and TRBJ1-6, the full variable domain is DTGVSQNPRHKITKRGQNVTFRCDPISEHNRLYWYRQTLGQGPEFLTYFQNEAQLEKSRLLSDRFSAERPKGSFSTLEIQRTEQGDSAMYLCASSPLASPSSYNSPLHFGNGTRLTVT.

V gene TRBV2 combines with J gene TRBJ2-7, with 8 positions matching TRBD1. This CDR3 has 16 amino acids. The ends lost 4 bases at V and 4 bases at J; junction bases unmatched: 12. Per germline, CDR1 SNHLY and CDR2 FYNNEI. The CDR3 loop is CASSAGGTGGTYEQYF. The CDR3 DNA reads TGTGCCAGCAGTGCTGGGGGGACAGGTGGGACTTACGAGCAGTACTTC.

This clone was seen once. The rearrangement joins TRBV10-2 to TRBJ1-2; D ambiguous. Trimming cost V 4 bases and J 4 bases, with 16 bases left between them. The germline gives CDR1 WSHSY, CDR2 SAAADI. The length of the CDR3 is 15 residues. This CDR3 reads CASSAKAGEGYGYTF. Here the CDR3 DNA reads TGCGCCAGCAGTGCAAAGGCAGGAGAGGGCTATGGCTACACCTTC.